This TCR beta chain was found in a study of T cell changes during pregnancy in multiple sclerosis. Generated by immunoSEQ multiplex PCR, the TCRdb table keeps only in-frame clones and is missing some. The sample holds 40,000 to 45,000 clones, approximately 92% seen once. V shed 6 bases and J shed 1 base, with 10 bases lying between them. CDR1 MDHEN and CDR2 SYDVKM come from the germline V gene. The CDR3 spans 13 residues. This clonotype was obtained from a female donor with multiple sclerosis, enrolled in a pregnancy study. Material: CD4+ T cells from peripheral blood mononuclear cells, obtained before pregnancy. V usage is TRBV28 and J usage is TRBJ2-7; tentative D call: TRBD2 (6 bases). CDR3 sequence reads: CASSLRGSYEQYF. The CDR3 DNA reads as TGTGCCAGCAGCCTCCGGGGGTCCTACGAGCAGTACTTC.